This is a list of T cell receptor beta chains from one sample in a study of a mutant IDH1 vaccine in newly diagnosed glioma. Assay: immunoSEQ multiplex PCR; the TCRdb copy retains only in-frame clones and omits some. The sample lists fewer than 45,000 clones, just under 95% occurring once. Sequencing was performed on PBMCs, taken from a glioma patient treated with radiotherapy, temozolomide or both. These receptors were collected from a man aged 18 to 30 with glioma. The CDR3 runs from the conserved cysteine through the conserved F or W. The D gene is left open where the match is weak. Part of the rows lack a size; the others show once, few, many or a class for expanded clones.

J gene,D gene,clone size,V gene,CDR3 DNA,CDR3 protein
TRBJ2-7,NA,NA,TRBV5-4,TGTGCCAGCAGCGCGGCAGGGGGACTAGACTACGAGCAGTACTTC,CASSAAGGLDYEQYF
TRBJ2-1,NA,NA,TRBV27,TGTGCCAGCAGTTTCCTAAACAGGGCTTCCTACAATGAGCAGTTCTTC,CASSFLNRASYNEQFF
TRBJ2-1,TRBD2,NA,TRBV7-9,TGTGCCAGCAGCCTAGCGGATGCCTACAATGAGCAGTTCTTC,CASSLADAYNEQFF
TRBJ2-1,NA,NA,TRBV4-1,TGCGCCAGCAGCCAAGATGGGCGGGATAATGAGCAGTTCTTC,CASSQDGRDNEQFF
TRBJ1-1,NA,NA,TRBV5-1,TGCGCCAGCAGCTTGCCGCCGAACACTGAAGCTTTCTTT,CASSLPPNTEAFF
TRBJ2-2,NA,NA,TRBV5-1,TGCGCCAGCAGCCGGACGCAAGATACCGGGGAGCTGTTTTTT,CASSRTQDTGELFF
TRBJ1-1,TRBD1,NA,TRBV6-6,TGTGCCAGCAGTTACTATGGGGACAGGCTTTATGAAGCTTTCTTT,CASSYYGDRLYEAFF
TRBJ2-7,TRBD2,NA,TRBV30,TGTGCCTGGAGTGTACCGACTAGCGGGAGTAACGAGCAGTACTTC,CAWSVPTSGSNEQYF
TRBJ1-2,NA,NA,TRBV2,TGTGCCAGCAGGGGGGAAGGGTATCATGGCTACACCTTC,CASRGEGYHGYTF
TRBJ2-1,TRBD1,NA,TRBV7-6,TGTGCCAGCAGCGCGGGACAGGGGGCGCGAGGTGAGCAGTTCTTC,CASSAGQGARGEQFF
TRBJ1-1,NA,NA,TRBV7-9,TGTGCCAGCAGCAGGACGGTATTTGAAGCTTTCTTT,CASSRTVFEAFF
TRBJ2-2,NA,NA,TRBV4-1,TGCGCCAGCAGCCAATTTGAAGGGGCCGGGGAGCTGTTTTTT,CASSQFEGAGELFF
TRBJ2-7,NA,once,TRBV6-1,TGTGCCAGCAGTGACAACACCATGGGCGAGCAGTACTTC,CASSDNTMGEQYF
TRBJ1-2,NA,once,TRBV7-9,TGTGCCAGCAGCTTATTAAGGGGGGATGGCTACACCTTC,CASSLLRGDGYTF
TRBJ1-2,NA,NA,TRBV30,TGTGCCTGGAGTACGGGTAACTATGGCTACACCTTC,CAWSTGNYGYTF
TRBJ2-3,NA,NA,TRBV7-2,TGTGCCAGCAGCTTAATGGGATCCACAGATACGCAGTATTTT,CASSLMGSTDTQYF
TRBJ2-3,TRBD1,few,TRBV5-1,TGCGCCAGCAGCCAAGGACAGGGCACAGATACGCAGTATTTT,CASSQGQGTDTQYF
TRBJ2-1,TRBD2,NA,TRBV5-6,TGTGCCAGCAGCTTCGCTAGCGGGAGGTCCTACAATGAGCAGTTCTTC,CASSFASGRSYNEQFF
TRBJ2-3,NA,NA,TRBV4-1,TGCGCCAGCAGCCCGGAAGGAGATACGCAGTATTTT,CASSPEGDTQYF
TRBJ2-3,TRBD2,NA,TRBV4-3,TGCGCCAGCAGCCAAGATCGGGGGGGTCTCGCAGATACGCAGTATTTT,CASSQDRGGLADTQYF
TRBJ2-1,TRBD2,NA,TRBV5-1,TGCGCCAGCAGCGTCACTAGCGGGAGTAATTACAATGAGCAGTTCTTC,CASSVTSGSNYNEQFF
TRBJ2-5,TRBD2,NA,TRBV27,TGTGCCAGCAGTTTCGCGGGAGGGCCGGTAGAGACCCAGTACTTC,CASSFAGGPVETQYF
TRBJ1-2,NA,NA,TRBV29-1,TGCAGCGTTGCGGGATCACTCTATGGCTACACCTTC,CSVAGSLYGYTF
TRBJ1-2,NA,NA,TRBV9,TGTGCCAGCAGCCGCCGGCCAGGTATGGACTATGGCTACACCTTC,CASSRRPGMDYGYTF
TRBJ2-1,TRBD2,NA,TRBV7-7,TGTGCCAGCAGCTTAGGCATAAGGGCGGGAGTAAATGAGCAGTTCTTC,CASSLGIRAGVNEQFF
TRBJ1-1,TRBD1,NA,TRBV18,TGTGCCAGCTCACCACAAAGAGACAGGGGTGAAGCTTTCTTT,CASSPQRDRGEAFF
TRBJ2-6,NA,NA,TRBV6-6,TGTGCCAGCAGTTACACCTCTGGGGCCAACGTCCTGACTTTC,CASSYTSGANVLTF
TRBJ2-7,NA,NA,TRBV4-2,TGTGCCAGCACCGCCGGGGGCGGGAGCTCCTACGAGCAGTACTTC,CASTAGGGSSYEQYF
TRBJ2-7,NA,NA,TRBV28,TGTGCCAGCAGACCTACAGGGACCTACGAGCAGTACTTC,CASRPTGTYEQYF
TRBJ1-1,NA,once,TRBV19,TGTGCCAGTAGTATAGATCTTGGGGTGAACACTGAAGCTTTCTTT,CASSIDLGVNTEAFF
TRBJ2-7,NA,NA,TRBV5-6,TGTGCCAGCAGCTTATGGACTTCCTCCTACGAGCAGTACTTC,CASSLWTSSYEQYF
TRBJ1-2,NA,NA,TRBV30,TGTGCCGGGGACTTTCTCTCTCATGGCTACACCTTC,CAGDFLSHGYTF
TRBJ1-5,TRBD1,NA,TRBV6-6,TGTGCCAGCAGAAAAGACAGGGCGAGTTGGGCCCAGCATTTT,CASRKDRASWAQHF
TRBJ1-5,NA,NA,TRBV7-9,TGTGCCAGCAGCCTACAGGGTAATCAGCCCCAGCATTTT,CASSLQGNQPQHF
TRBJ2-5,TRBD1,NA,TRBV7-8,TGTGCCAGCAGCATAACCTCGAGGACAGGGGTGGAGACCCAGTACTTC,CASSITSRTGVETQYF